These T cell receptor beta chains were read from a single sample in a study of T cell repertoires in cytomegalovirus infection. TCRdb recomputed calls from the reads with MiXCR, one row per CDR3 protein. The sample shows 250,000 to 300,000 distinct CDR3 sequences, about a quarter of them seen only once. Sequenced sample: PBMCs. The receptors come from a human donor in good health (CMV status not recorded). Some clones in this sample may be carry-over from other donors' samples. CDR3s include the opening cysteine and the closing phenylalanine or tryptophan. A D gene is named only where the DNA matches it firmly. Expanded clones get a size class; other rows say once, few or many, or leave the size out.

V	size	J	D	DNA	CDR3
TRBV5-1	few	TRBJ2-7	-	TGCGCCAGCAGCTTCGGACAAATTGCCGACGAGCAGTACTTC	CASSFGQIADEQYF
TRBV7-9	many	TRBJ2-1	-	TGTGCCAGCAGCACCCCAGGGGTCAGAATTACGAATGAGCAGTTCTTC	CASSTPGVRITNEQFF
TRBV7-2	many	TRBJ2-5	-	TGTGCCAGCAGCTTAGCCCCACAGGGAGTGGGGGAGACCCAGTACTTC	CASSLAPQGVGETQYF
TRBV28	few	TRBJ1-3	-	TGTGCCAGCAACGACAGGACGTTCTCTGGAAACACCATATATTTT	CASNDRTFSGNTIYF
TRBV19	-	TRBJ1-5	-	TGTGCCAGTGCGGACAGACTCAATCAGCCCCAGCATTTT	CASADRLNQPQHF
TRBV7-4	few	TRBJ2-7	-	TGTGCCAGCAGCCATCCCCGGGCGGTAGCGGTTAGCTCCTACGAGCAGTACTTC	CASSHPRAVAVSSYEQYF
TRBV7-2	few	TRBJ1-6	-	TGTGCCAGCAGCTTTGAAGCTAATTCACCCCTCCACTTT	CASSFEANSPLHF
TRBV14	-	TRBJ1-6	TRBD1	TGTGCCAGCAGCCATTCAGGGGGCGGTTCACCCCTCCACTTT	CASSHSGGGSPLHF
TRBV2	-	TRBJ2-2	TRBD2	TGTGCCAGCAGAAGGACTAGCGGGGGCACCGGGGAGCTGTTTTTT	CASRRTSGGTGELFF
TRBV18	-	TRBJ1-6	TRBD1	TGTGCCAGCTCACAAAGACTTGACAGGGGGGATTCACCCCTCCACTTT	CASSQRLDRGDSPLHF
TRBV29-1	few	TRBJ2-2	-	TGCAGCGCCAGGGATTCCGGGGAGCTGTTTTTT	CSARDSGELFF
TRBV11-2	-	TRBJ2-3	-	TGTGCCAGCAGCTTAGAGCGTCTAGTCGAGCAGTATTTT	CASSLERLVEQYF
TRBV7-9	few	TRBJ2-1	TRBD2	TGTGCCAGCAGTCCAACTAGCGGGAGGTCCCGAACATACTCCAATGAGCAGTTCTTC	CASSPTSGRSRTYSNEQFF
TRBV28	-	TRBJ1-1	-	TGTGCCAGCAGTCCATACGCCACTGAAGCTTTCTTT	CASSPYATEAFF
TRBV3-1	-	TRBJ2-4	-	TGTGCCAGCAGCCAAGTTAACAGACACTTAGCCAAAAACATTCAGTACTTC	CASSQVNRHLAKNIQYF
TRBV20-1	-	TRBJ1-5	TRBD1	TGCAGTGCTGAACAGGGGATGAGCAATCAGCCCCAGCATTTT	CSAEQGMSNQPQHF
TRBV7-2	-	TRBJ2-7	-	TGTGCCAGCAGCTTTCCACCTTTCTCCTACGAGCAGTACTTC	CASSFPPFSYEQYF
TRBV7-9	few	TRBJ2-6	-	TGTGCCAGCACCTCCCTGGATTCGGGTCGAACTGGGGCCAACGTCCTGACTTTC	CASTSLDSGRTGANVLTF
TRBV10-3	many	TRBJ2-1	TRBD1	TGTGCCACTGCGGGGACAGGGAAGGGGGGTGAGCAGTTCTTC	CATAGTGKGGEQFF
TRBV7-2	many	TRBJ2-5	TRBD2	TGTGCCAGCAGCCAAGGACTAGCTAGGGAGACCCAGTACTTC	CASSQGLARETQYF
TRBV7-2	many	TRBJ1-1	-	TGTGCCAGCAGCTTAGTGATTGGGAACACTGAAGCTTTCTTT	CASSLVIGNTEAFF
TRBV19	-	TRBJ1-2	TRBD1	TGTGCCAGTAGTGGTACAGGGGTTAACTATGGCTACACCTTC	CASSGTGVNYGYTF
TRBV19	-	TRBJ1-5	-	TGTGCCAGTAGTAGAGACGCGGACAATCAGCCCCAGCATTTT	CASSRDADNQPQHF
TRBV3-1	few	TRBJ1-1	TRBD1	TGTGCCAGCAGCCGAGGGACAGGGAGCGAAGCTTTCTTT	CASSRGTGSEAFF
TRBV28	-	TRBJ1-6	TRBD1	TGTGCCAGCATCCTGCCGGGACAGAATTCACCCCTCCACTTT	CASILPGQNSPLHF
TRBV24-1	-	TRBJ2-7	-	TGTGCCACCAGTGACTCCTACGAGCAGTACTTC	CATSDSYEQYF
TRBV11-2	few	TRBJ1-1	-	TGTGCCAGCAGCCTGCCCTGGTCTACAGTGAACACTGAAGCTTTCTTT	CASSLPWSTVNTEAFF
TRBV28	-	TRBJ2-5	TRBD2	TGTGCCAGCAGTTTCCCCCCGGGGGGGTTTGAGACCCAGTACTTC	CASSFPPGGFETQYF
TRBV29-1	-	TRBJ2-2	-	TGCAGCGTTCTAAAGGGAGGCACCGGGGAGCTGTTTTTT	CSVLKGGTGELFF
TRBV20-1	-	TRBJ1-5	-	TGCAGTGCCCTAGGGTCAGGGGCAGGTCAGCCCCAGCATTTT	CSALGSGAGQPQHF
TRBV24-1	-	TRBJ1-5	-	TGTGCCACCAGTGATGGCCTCAGGGGCCATCAGCCCCAGCATTTT	CATSDGLRGHQPQHF
TRBV20-1	-	TRBJ2-1	-	TGCAGCAAGACTATATTGGGCAATGAGCAGTTCTTC	CSKTILGNEQFF
TRBV28	-	TRBJ2-3	TRBD2	TGTGCCTTGGCCCCGGCTAGCGGGGTTCAAGATACGCAGTATTTT	CALAPASGVQDTQYF
TRBV24-1	-	TRBJ2-7	TRBD2	TGTGCCACCAGTGACCCGGGACTAGCGGACTACGAGCAGTACTTC	CATSDPGLADYEQYF
TRBV28	-	TRBJ2-4	-	TGTGCCAGCAGTCCCGCAGGAGCCAAAAACATTCAGTACTTC	CASSPAGAKNIQYF
TRBV7-2	many	TRBJ2-7	-	TGTGCCAGCAGCTCGTTGACCGAGCAGTACTTC	CASSSLTEQYF
TRBV4-1	few	TRBJ2-3	-	TGCGCCAGCAGCTACGGGGTTCTCGAAGATACGCAGTATTTT	CASSYGVLEDTQYF
TRBV5-8	-	TRBJ1-2	-	TGTGCCAGCCTCCAGGAGGTCAGGTCAGGCTACACCTTC	CASLQEVRSGYTF
TRBV23-1	-	TRBJ1-5	TRBD1	TGCGCCAGCAGCCGGGACAGGGTGGGCAATCAGCCCCAGCATTTT	CASSRDRVGNQPQHF
TRBV15	-	TRBJ1-3	-	TGTGCCACCAGCAGAGACCCTGGGACTTCTGGAAACACCATATATTTT	CATSRDPGTSGNTIYF
TRBV5-1	-	TRBJ2-7	-	TGCGCCAGCAGACCTTCGGGGCCCACCTCCTACGAGCAGTACTTC	CASRPSGPTSYEQYF
TRBV25-1	once	TRBJ1-1	-	TGTGCCAGTATTGGGATTTCGTCCAGGAGCCTAAGGGCTTTCTTT	CASIGISSRSLRAFF
TRBV18	few	TRBJ2-4	TRBD1	TGTGCCAGCTCACCCCTACAGGGGGCCAAAAACATTCAGTACTTC	CASSPLQGAKNIQYF
TRBV19	few	TRBJ2-1	TRBD1	TGTGCCAGTAGCCCTACAGGGGGTTACTACAATGAGCAGTTCTTC	CASSPTGGYYNEQFF
TRBV20-1	few	TRBJ2-3	-	TGCAGTGCTAGAGATGTACGGGGCACAGATACGCAGTATTTT	CSARDVRGTDTQYF
TRBV4-3	-	TRBJ2-3	-	TGCGCCAGCAGCCAAGATACGGCGCATGGGGATACGCAGTATTTT	CASSQDTAHGDTQYF
TRBV28	-	TRBJ2-5	TRBD1	TGTGCCAGCAGTTTTGGGACAGGGGGCGCGGAGACCCAGTACTTC	CASSFGTGGAETQYF
TRBV19	-	TRBJ2-7	TRBD1	TGTGCCAGTAACCCGACAGGGTCAAACTACGAGCAGTACTTC	CASNPTGSNYEQYF
TRBV29-1	-	TRBJ1-5	TRBD1	TGCAGCGTTCTGTTAGGGGGGCGACAGGGCGCTCAGCCCCAGCATTTT	CSVLLGGRQGAQPQHF